This T cell receptor beta chain was sequenced in a study of CD8 T cells in ankylosing spondylitis. This clonotype was observed a few times. The antigen is unknown. TCRdb passed the 5' RACE reads through MiXCR, listing each CDR3 protein once. The sample yields roughly 230,000 distinct CDR3 sequences, 18% seen once. Findings and caveats of the study: It was reported that disease-linked clones were significantly enriched in matched ankylosing spondylitis synovial fluid.

This TCR derives from a male donor with ankylosing spondylitis or in good health (not recorded which). The source material was blood, either unsorted or a sorted T cell fraction (not recorded which).

Here the CDR3 reads CAIGPGQTSYEQYF. Here the CDR3 DNA reads TGTGCCATCGGCCCGGGACAGACCTCCTACGAGCAGTACTTC. This rearrangement joins TRBV10-3 to TRBJ2-7; 7 bases are shared with TRBD1. Germline V gives CDR1 ENHRY, CDR2 SYGVKD. Unmatched junction bases numbered 7, after V lost 8 bases and J lost 0 bases. The CDR3 length is 14 residues.